This entry features one TCR beta chain sequence. Its antigen is not identified. PCR was performed a second time for about 7 to 12 cycles using a sample-barcoded 5' primer and a J-beta primer mix. TCRdb re-derived calls from the 5' RACE reads in MiXCR, one entry per CDR3 protein. The sample lists 1.5 million to 2 million distinct CDR3 sequences, 40% to 55% occurring once. This sample is drawn from a study of blood T cells in healthy people across ages. The wider study: Roughly one uniquely barcoded beta molecule per two T cells was captured.

Findings of the study overall: Long-lived donors exceeded aged donors in naive CD4+ cells and diversity.

J was trimmed by 5 bases and V by 1 base; bases with no gene match: 13. The CDR3 extends over 18 amino acids. Germline CDR1 reads KGHDR; CDR2 reads SFDVKD. Caucasian, healthy and from Russia, the donors were aged between roughly 6 and 95. Per sample, no less than 5.5 micrograms of total RNA were extracted. The specimen sequenced was blood. The chain carries TRBV24-1 and TRBJ2-1; 7 bases match TRBD1. The TCR was taken from a woman aged 40 to 50 in good health. CDR3 sequence reads: CATSDLGMVGGEDNEQFF. The CDR3 region has the DNA TGTGCCACCAGTGATTTAGGGATGGTAGGGGGCGAAGACAATGAGCAGTTCTTC.